This TCR beta chain came from a study of T-cell reconstitution after alpha-beta-depleted transplantation in children. Findings and limits, study-wide: Alpha-beta T cells present about two months after transplant were reported to originate from several hundred expanded graft clones.

As it was prepared, the TCRbeta library received unique molecular identifiers. TCRdb re-called the PCR reads through MiXCR, storing one row per CDR3 protein. The table has around 250,000 distinct CDR3 sequences, roughly 23% seen once. Germline V gives CDR1 SQVTM, CDR2 ANQGSEA. This CDR3 contains 13 residues. V gave up 4 bases and J gave up 9 bases, with 16 bases separating them. Details on this clonotype: The antigen remains unidentified.

The clonotype originates from a girl aged 2-10 years with Fanconi anemia, due to receive a stem cell transplant. The chain links TRBV29-1 to TRBJ2-1; TRBD2 is a possible D gene (5 bases). Sequenced here: PBMCs, sampled before TCRalphabeta/CD19-depleted stem cell transplant. The DNA for the CDR3 is TGCAGCGTTGGGGGTCTAGCCAGGATTGAGCAGTTCTTC. Amino acid sequence: CSVGGLARIEQFF.